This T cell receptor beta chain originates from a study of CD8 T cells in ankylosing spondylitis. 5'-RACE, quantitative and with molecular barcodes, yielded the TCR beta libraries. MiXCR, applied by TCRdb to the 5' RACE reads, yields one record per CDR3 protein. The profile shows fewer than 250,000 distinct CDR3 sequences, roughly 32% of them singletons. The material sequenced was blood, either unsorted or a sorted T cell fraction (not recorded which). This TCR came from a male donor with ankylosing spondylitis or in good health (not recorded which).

CDR3 sequence: CASSSFRDRYEQYF. As DNA, the CDR3 is TGTGCCAGCAGTTCCTTCCGGGACCGCTACGAGCAGTACTTC. V and J are TRBV6-5 and TRBJ2-7, with D perhaps TRBD1 or TRBD2 (5 bases each). The V gene lost 4 bases and the J gene lost 3 bases, with 13 bases spanning the gap. This CDR3 contains 14 residues. Germline loops: CDR1 MNHEY, CDR2 SVGAGI.